These 17 T cell receptor beta chains share one sample of origin, sequenced in a study of a mutant IDH1 vaccine in newly diagnosed glioma (dated by TCRdb to the early 2020s). The protocol used for the library was the immunoSEQ multiplex PCR assay. The table comes from immuneACCESS by way of TCRdb, which keeps in-frame sequences with V and J called. Part of the clones is missing from these tables; in studies checked, under half for an unresolved V gene and the rest for unknown reasons. The sample yields approximately 56,000 clones; around three fifths were counted once. The ten largest clonotypes hold about 4.8% of the sample. The sample's time point label is to be understood as: week 47, end of study. Each vaccine dose, consisting of 300 ug of a 20-mer mutant IDH1 peptide in Montanide, was administered subcutaneously with topical imiquimod. For these TCRs, the target antigens are not known. Sequences were derived from peripheral blood mononuclear cells (PBMCs), sampled from a glioma patient whose treatment included an IDH1 peptide vaccine. These receptors were taken from a man aged 35 to 55 with glioma. Some clones in this sample may be carry-over from other donors' samples.

The sample holds one count of this clone. V gene TRBV11-2 combines with J gene TRBJ1-2, with 7 positions matching TRBD1. V gave up 5 bases and J gave up 1 base; unmatched junction bases: 7. Germline CDR1 and CDR2: SGHAT and FQNNGV. The CDR3 runs to 15 residues. The CDR3 sequence is CASSAGQAINYGYTF. In nucleotides, the CDR3 is TGTGCCAGCAGCGCAGGACAGGCGATTAACTATGGCTACACCTTC.

The chain couples TRBV19 to TRBJ1-5; TRBD1 agrees at 7 bases. The CDR3 totals 19 residues. In germline, CDR1 is LNHDA, CDR2 SQIVND (reference sequence). Germline trimming cut 5 bases from V and 0 bases from J; bases unmatched to any gene: 16. In nucleotides, the CDR3 is TGTGCCAGTAGTCACCTCACCTTCAGGGGGGGTGATAGCAATCAGCCCCAGCATTTT. This encodes CASSHLTFRGGDSNQPQHF.

The table lists this clone with a few counts. The chain couples TRBV19 to TRBJ2-2; D might be TRBD1 or TRBD2, each matching 5 bases. The germline V gene encodes CDR1 LNHDA and CDR2 SQIVND (reference sequence). This CDR3 spans 14 amino acids. Trimming pared 4 bases from V and 8 bases from J, leaving 14 bases between. The CDR3 loop is CASSTRQGGGELFF. The CDR3 DNA reads as TGTGCCAGTAGTACACGGCAGGGCGGGGGGGAGCTGTTTTTT.

This clone appeared a few times. The rearrangement uses TRBV13 and TRBJ1-6; maybe TRBD1 (6 bases). V was clipped by 3 bases and J by 0 bases, with 9 bases between them. Per the germline V gene, CDR1 is PRHDT and CDR2 is FYEKMQ (reference sequence). CDR3 size: 16 residues. CDR3 sequence (DNA): TGTGCCAGCAGCTTTGGGGGCAACTCCTATAATTCACCCCTCCACTTT. The encoded protein is CASSFGGNSYNSPLHF.

This chain uses TRBV10-1 with TRBJ2-7, with 9 bases aligning to TRBD1. Losses at the gene ends were 2 bases for V and 2 bases for J; bases not matched to a gene: 7. Per germline, CDR1 WNHNN and CDR2 SYGVQD (reference sequence). This CDR3 is 16 amino acids long. The CDR3 sequence: CASSERLGTGTYEQYF. DNA for the CDR3: TGCGCCAGCAGTGAGCGTTTAGGGACAGGGACCTACGAGCAGTACTTC.

The genes are TRBV30 and TRBJ1-5; tentatively, D is TRBD1 (6 bases). The ends were cut back, 3 bases at V and 6 bases at J, with 12 bases in the middle. Germline V gene lookup returns CDR1 GTSNPN and CDR2 SVGIG (reference sequence). The CDR3 runs to 13 residues. CDR3 protein: CAWSTGKAQPQHF. CDR3 nucleotides: TGTGCCTGGAGCACAGGGAAGGCTCAGCCCCAGCATTTT.

The chain combines TRBV18 with TRBJ2-3; D uncertain. CDR3 length equals 13 residues. V was cut by 0 bases and J by 3 bases, with 4 bases left in between. Germline CDR1 KGHSH, CDR2 LQKENI. The CDR3, as DNA: TGTGCCAGCTCACCACCGGAAACAGATACGCAGTATTTT. This encodes CASSPPETDTQYF.

V gene TRBV2 combines with J gene TRBJ2-7, with a tentative D call TRBD1 (5 bases). The ends were cut back, 2 bases at V and 0 bases at J, with 8 bases in the middle. This CDR3 has 14 residues. Per the germline V gene, CDR1 is SNHLY and CDR2 is FYNNEI. The CDR3 sequence: CASSETGVSYEQYF. DNA of the CDR3: TGTGCCAGCAGTGAAACAGGAGTCTCCTACGAGCAGTACTTC.

V is TRBV7-8 and J is TRBJ2-3; the D gene could be TRBD1 or TRBD2 (5 bases each). Germline CDR1 and CDR2: SGHVS and FQNEAQ. This CDR3 contains 17 residues. V gave up 5 bases and J gave up 1 base, with 19 bases separating them. The CDR3 DNA is TGTGCCAGCAGCCGCTGGGCCCGTACGGGGCGCACAGATACGCAGTATTTT. It codes for CASSRWARTGRTDTQYF. Using reference TRBV7-8 and TRBJ2-3 for the parts outside the CDR3, the full variable domain is GAGVSQSPRYKVAKRGQDVALRCDPISGHVSLFWYQQALGQGPEFLTYFQNEAQLDKSGLPSDRFFAERPEGSVSTLKIQRTQQEDSAVYLCASSRWARTGRTDTQYFGPGTRLTVL.

The gene calls are TRBV7-9 and TRBJ2-7; D gene uncertain. The CDR3 is made up of 13 amino acids. From germline, CDR1 is SEHNR and CDR2 FQNEAQ (reference sequence). With 7 bases removed from V and 0 bases from J, the gap between germline ends came to 10 bases. CDR3 region: CASTPMPSYEQYF. In DNA, the CDR3 is TGTGCCAGCACCCCCATGCCCTCCTACGAGCAGTACTTC.

The CDR3 nucleotides are TGTGCCAGCAGCGCCAGACAGACACGCGGCTACACCTTC. Protein product: CASSARQTRGYTF. J is TRBJ1-2 and V is TRBV5-8, with D possibly matching TRBD1 (5 bases). Trimming cost V 4 bases and J 8 bases, with 15 bases left between them. This CDR3 region has 13 residues. Per germline, CDR1 SGHTS and CDR2 YDEGEE.

There are a few counts of this clone. The V gene is TRBV5-1, the J gene TRBJ2-5, with D unclear. The CDR3 contains 13 residues. Deletions cut 4 bases from V and 4 bases from J, with 11 bases between. CDR1 SGHRS and CDR2 YFSETQ come from the germline V gene. CDR3 amino acids: CASSALGRETQYF. The CDR3, as DNA: TGCGCCAGCAGCGCCCTAGGCCGAGAGACCCAGTACTTC.

V gene TRBV7-6 combines with J gene TRBJ1-3, with unresolved D. V lost 4 bases, J lost 0 bases, and 4 bases lay in between. CDR3 length: 13 amino acids. Germline V CDR1 and CDR2: SGHVS, FNYEAQ. The CDR3 DNA reads TGTGCCAGCAGCTCTAGCTCTGGAAACACCATATATTTT. Amino acid sequence: CASSSSSGNTIYF.

The chain recombines TRBV5-6 with TRBJ1-2; 11 nucleotides agree with TRBD1. Trimming removed 1 base from V and 6 bases from J; junction bases left unmatched: 14. This CDR3 contains 18 residues. In germline, CDR1 is SGHDT, CDR2 YYEEEE. The CDR3 spells CASSLTAGGQGASHGYTF. The DNA of the CDR3 is TGTGCCAGCAGCTTGACGGCGGGAGGACAGGGGGCTTCCCATGGCTACACCTTC.

The chain couples TRBV4-1 to TRBJ2-5; 8 nucleotides align to TRBD2. The germline CDR1 and CDR2 sequences are MGHRA and YSYEKL. Unmatched junction bases numbered 6, after V lost 4 bases and J lost 2 bases. The CDR3 runs to 15 residues. The CDR3 protein is CASSLFGGGQETQYF. CDR3 in DNA: TGCGCCAGCAGCCTGTTCGGGGGGGGACAAGAGACCCAGTACTTC.

The chain carries TRBV25-1 and TRBJ2-6; no reliable D call. The CDR3 extends over 16 amino acids. Germline V CDR1 and CDR2: MGHDK, SYGVNS. V lost 2 bases to trimming and J lost 0 bases, with 8 bases between them. CDR3 sequence reads: CASSETLLSGANVLTF. In nucleotides, the CDR3 is TGTGCCAGCAGTGAAACTCTCCTCTCTGGGGCCAACGTCCTGACTTTC.

V gene TRBV19 combines with J gene TRBJ2-7; TRBD1 or TRBD2 may be the D gene (5 bases each). The germline CDR1 and CDR2 sequences are LNHDA and SQIVND (reference sequence). The ends were cut back, 3 bases at V and 2 bases at J, with 11 bases in the middle. CDR3 length equals 14 residues. The CDR3 sequence is CASSITRGAYEQYF. In nucleotides, the CDR3 is TGTGCCAGTAGTATCACTAGGGGAGCCTACGAGCAGTACTTC.